The rows below give T cell receptor beta chains drawn from one sample of a study of blood T cell repertoires in COVID-19. TCRdb's copy holds only in-frame clones and misses some; the assay was immunoSEQ multiplex PCR. The sample contains 45,000 to 55,000 clones, less than 95% of which appear only once. Sequencing was done on a sample of peripheral blood. The origin of the receptors is a human donor in a cohort sampled during active COVID-19. Each CDR3 is given with its conserved first and last residue. D genes are given only for firm matches. Only part of the rows carry a size: once, few, many, or a class if the clone is expanded.

clone size,J gene,V gene,D gene,CDR3 DNA,CDR3 protein
.,TRBJ2-7,TRBV27,TRBD2,TGTGCCAGCAGTATACGGACTAGCGGGAACTCCTACGAGCAGTACTTC,CASSIRTSGNSYEQYF
.,TRBJ1-2,TRBV21-1,.,TGTGCCAGCAGCAGGGAGGGGGAGGGAAACTATGGCTACACCTTC,CASSREGEGNYGYTF
once,TRBJ2-7,TRBV27,TRBD2,TGTGCCAGCAGTTTACGGGAGGGCCTCTACGAGCAGTACTTC,CASSLREGLYEQYF
.,TRBJ2-7,TRBV2,TRBD1,TGTGCCAGCAGGACGGACAGGGCCCCTCTACTAAGGGACGAGCAGTACTTC,CASRTDRAPLLRDEQYF
once,TRBJ2-5,TRBV5-1,TRBD2,TGCGCCAGCAGCCTGGGACTAGGGCAAGAGACCCAGTACTTC,CASSLGLGQETQYF
.,TRBJ1-2,TRBV6-5,.,TGTGCCAGCAGCACGGACAGACTCTCTAACTATGGCTACACCTTC,CASSTDRLSNYGYTF
.,TRBJ1-5,TRBV15,TRBD1,TGTGCCACCAGCAGGACTGACAGGGTCCAGCCCCAGCATTTT,CATSRTDRVQPQHF
.,TRBJ1-2,TRBV28,TRBD1,TGTGCCAGCAGTATGACAGGGGGGCTAGGACATGGCTACACCTTC,CASSMTGGLGHGYTF
.,TRBJ1-1,TRBV29-1,TRBD1,TGCAGCGTTGAAGATAAATTACAGGGGGCCGACACTGAAGCTTTCTTT,CSVEDKLQGADTEAFF
.,TRBJ1-2,TRBV6-6,.,TGTGCCAGCAGTTCCACCGACAGATCTAACTATGGCTACACCTTC,CASSSTDRSNYGYTF
.,TRBJ2-1,TRBV11-2,TRBD2,TGTGCCAGCAGCTTAGGGTTTAGCGGGAGGGCGCGTGAGCAGTTCTTC,CASSLGFSGRAREQFF
.,TRBJ2-2,TRBV19,.,TGTGCCAGTAGTATCGGCCCTCGGGGTTACGGGGAGCTGTTTTTT,CASSIGPRGYGELFF
.,TRBJ2-1,TRBV7-8,.,TGTGCCAGCAGCTTAGATGACTGGTACAATGAGCAGTTCTTC,CASSLDDWYNEQFF
.,TRBJ1-2,TRBV29-1,TRBD1,TGCAGCGGGATACCTTCGACAGGGGCGAACTATGGCTACACCTTC,CSGIPSTGANYGYTF
.,TRBJ1-2,TRBV24-1,.,TGTGCCACCAGTGATTTGTGGGGGGATGGCTACACCTTC,CATSDLWGDGYTF
once,TRBJ2-3,TRBV3-1/TRBV3-2,.,TGTGCCAGCAGCTTGAGTTCTAGTTACACAGATACGCAGTATTTT,CASSLSSSYTDTQYF
.,TRBJ2-6,TRBV28,.,TGTGCCAGCAGTTTCAGCACCCGCGGTTTCGGGGCCAACGTCCTGACTTTC,CASSFSTRGFGANVLTF
.,TRBJ2-1,TRBV5-4,TRBD2,TGTGCCAGCAGTTTGGTAGCGGGAGGGCTCCGCGAGCAGTTCTTC,CASSLVAGGLREQFF
.,TRBJ1-3,TRBV13,TRBD1,TGTGCCAGCAGCTTAGACAGGGGAGGAAACACCATATATTTT,CASSLDRGGNTIYF
.,TRBJ2-2,TRBV6-5,TRBD1,TGTGCCAGCAGATCCCCGGGACAGACCGGGGAGCTGTTTTTT,CASRSPGQTGELFF
.,TRBJ1-5,TRBV2,TRBD1,TGTGCCAGCAATGGACAGGGAAGGGGTCAGCCCCAGCATTTT,CASNGQGRGQPQHF
.,TRBJ1-2,TRBV10-3,TRBD1,TGTGCCATCAGGGGGACAGGGGACTATGGCTACACCTTC,CAIRGTGDYGYTF
.,TRBJ2-1,TRBV11-1,TRBD1,TGTGCCAGCAGCTTGGGACAGGGGAGCTACAATGAGCAGTTCTTC,CASSLGQGSYNEQFF
.,TRBJ2-5,TRBV4-2,.,TGTGCCAGCAGCCAAGGGGTGGATAGCGGACAAGAGACCCAGTACTTC,CASSQGVDSGQETQYF
few,TRBJ2-1,TRBV7-9,.,TGTGCCAGCGGCTTCTCTTGGCCCCCCCCTACTATAGGGCAGTTCTTC,CASGFSWPPPTIGQFF
few,TRBJ2-7,TRBV9,.,TGTGCCAGCAGCGTAATCGAAACGGGGGAGCAGTACTTC,CASSVIETGEQYF
.,TRBJ2-7,TRBV29-1,TRBD1,TGCAGCGGGGGACAGGGGAGAAACGAGCAGTACTTC,CSGGQGRNEQYF
.,TRBJ2-1,TRBV24-1,TRBD2,TGTGCCACCAGTGATTCCCTCGGTAGCGGGAGGGCCAATGAGCAGTTCTTC,CATSDSLGSGRANEQFF
.,TRBJ2-4,TRBV13,.,TGTGCCAGCAGCTCCAGGGTGGGCGTAGCCAAAAACATTCAGTACTTC,CASSSRVGVAKNIQYF
.,TRBJ1-1,TRBV6-5,.,TGTGCCAGCACCAAAGGGAGATGGACTGAAGCTTTCTTT,CASTKGRWTEAFF
.,TRBJ2-1,TRBV14,TRBD2,TGTGCCAGCAGCCACCTGGGGGGGACCTACAATGAGCAGTTCTTC,CASSHLGGTYNEQFF
.,TRBJ2-3,TRBV14,TRBD1,TGTGCCAGCAGCCACCGTACAGGGGTGAGCACAGATACGCAGTATTTT,CASSHRTGVSTDTQYF
once,TRBJ2-7,TRBV28,.,TGTGCCAGCAGCCCTATGTCGGGCTCCTACGAGCAGTACTTC,CASSPMSGSYEQYF
few,TRBJ2-7,TRBV28,TRBD1,TGTGCCAGCAGTTCGCGGGACAGGGGCATCTACGAGCAGTACTTC,CASSSRDRGIYEQYF
.,TRBJ2-3,TRBV28,TRBD2,TGTGCCAGCAGAAGCGGGGGGTTGAAAGATACGCAGTATTTT,CASRSGGLKDTQYF
.,TRBJ1-2,TRBV4-1,.,TGCGCCAGCAGCCAAGGGCAGGCCTCGAACTATGGCTACACCTTC,CASSQGQASNYGYTF
.,TRBJ2-1,TRBV9,.,TGTGCCAGCAGCGTAGACCTATCCTCCTACAATGAGCAGTTCTTC,CASSVDLSSYNEQFF
.,TRBJ2-1,TRBV11-2,TRBD2,TGTGCCAGCAGCTGGGCAACGGGAGGCTACAATGAGCAGTTCTTC,CASSWATGGYNEQFF
.,TRBJ2-3,TRBV7-6,TRBD2,TGTGCCAGCAGCTTAGCACGGACGGGAGGGGTCGGCACAGATACGCAGTATTTT,CASSLARTGGVGTDTQYF
.,TRBJ2-7,TRBV19,.,TGTGCCAGTAGCGTCGACAGCCGCTACGAGCAGTACTTC,CASSVDSRYEQYF
.,TRBJ1-2,TRBV7-3,.,TGTGCCAGCAGCAAAGACGGGGGAAGCTATGGCTACACCTTC,CASSKDGGSYGYTF
.,TRBJ1-1,TRBV10-3,TRBD1,TGTGCCATCAGTGGGGGGCCGGGACAGGGTTCCACTGAAGCTTTCTTT,CAISGGPGQGSTEAFF
.,TRBJ1-3,TRBV5-1,TRBD1,TGCGCCAGCAGCGAAACCGGGACAGCTGGAAACACCATATATTTT,CASSETGTAGNTIYF
once,TRBJ2-3,TRBV5-1,.,TGCGCCAGCAGGTCAACTACGGGAGATACGCAGTATTTT,CASRSTTGDTQYF
.,TRBJ1-2,TRBV7-8,TRBD1,TGTGCCAGCAGCACCCGGGACAGCATCTATGGCTACACCTTC,CASSTRDSIYGYTF
.,TRBJ2-7,TRBV7-9,TRBD2,TGTGCCAGCAGCCAACCGGGACTAGCAGCAGGGGGCGAGCAGTACTTC,CASSQPGLAAGGEQYF
.,TRBJ2-7,TRBV2,TRBD1,TGTGCCAGCAGGGTGGACAGGGTACTCCACGAGCAGTACTTC,CASRVDRVLHEQYF
.,TRBJ2-3,TRBV11-2,TRBD2,TGTGCCAGCAGCTTAGGCGGGAGTGTGGGTACGCAGTATTTT,CASSLGGSVGTQYF
.,TRBJ2-7,TRBV19,.,TGTGCCAGTAGTTTGGTCACTGCGGACGAGCAGTACTTC,CASSLVTADEQYF
.,TRBJ1-1,TRBV28,.,TGTGCCAGCAGTTTGCTCGGAGGGGTTTTCTTT,CASSLLGGVFF
once,TRBJ2-3,TRBV5-4,.,TGTGCCAGCAGCCCGCGCGCGGATACGCAGTATTTT,CASSPRADTQYF
.,TRBJ2-6,TRBV19,.,TGTGCCAGCCGCAGGGGCGCGTCTGGGGCCAACGTCCTGACTTTC,CASRRGASGANVLTF
.,TRBJ2-1,TRBV6-2/TRBV6-3,TRBD2,TGTGCCAGCAGTGCCGGACTAGGTGAGCAGTTCTTC,CASSAGLGEQFF
.,TRBJ1-2,TRBV6-1,.,TGTGCCAGCAGTGACAGGGGCTATGGCTACACCTTC,CASSDRGYGYTF
once,TRBJ2-1,TRBV1,.,TGCACCAGCAGCCAATTCATGGGAGGTACCTACAATGAGCAGTTCTTC,CTSSQFMGGTYNEQFF
.,TRBJ2-2,TRBV2,TRBD1,TGTGCCAGCAGTGAAGACAGGGGGACCGGGGAGCTGTTTTTT,CASSEDRGTGELFF
.,TRBJ1-2,TRBV12-3/TRBV12-4,.,TGTGCCAGCAGTTTATCAGGGTCGGATGGCTACACCTTC,CASSLSGSDGYTF
.,TRBJ1-2,TRBV3-1/TRBV3-2,.,TGTGCCAGCAGCCAGTCGGACAGTAACTATGGCTACACCTTC,CASSQSDSNYGYTF
.,TRBJ1-2,TRBV3-1/TRBV3-2,TRBD1,TGTGCCAGCAGCCAAACAGGGGCGCAGGGCACCTTC,CASSQTGAQGTF